Listed below are T cell receptor beta chains from one sample, sequenced in a study of blood T cell repertoires in COVID-19. Profiled with immunoSEQ multiplex PCR; TCRdb holds only in-frame clones, not every one. The data contain fewer than 400,000 clones, 85% to 90% of them seen just once; the ten biggest clones take up 3.5% to 4.5%. What was sequenced was PBMCs or T cells enriched from blood (not recorded which). Receptor source: a man aged 25 to 45 who had recovered from COVID-19. The CDR3 runs from the conserved cysteine through the conserved F or W. The D gene is left open where the match is weak. The size of a clone is reported for some rows only, either as once, few or many, or as a class for expanded clones.

D gene | clone size | J gene | V gene | CDR3 protein | CDR3 DNA
TRBD1 | NA | TRBJ1-4 | TRBV28 | CASSLTGATNEKLFF | TGTGCCAGCAGTTTGACAGGGGCAACTAATGAAAAACTGTTTTTT
TRBD2 | NA | TRBJ2-2 | TRBV19 | CASSPGLAGINTGELFF | TGTGCCAGTAGTCCCGGACTAGCGGGGATTAACACCGGGGAGCTGTTTTTT
NA | NA | TRBJ1-1 | TRBV6-5 | CACLAFGSTEAFF | TGTGCCTGCCTAGCATTCGGGAGCACTGAAGCTTTCTTT
TRBD2 | NA | TRBJ2-7 | TRBV27 | CASSQGTGGTEQYF | TGTGCCAGCAGTCAGGGGACGGGGGGGACAGAGCAGTACTTC
NA | NA | TRBJ2-5 | TRBV29-1 | CSVESGRGRWETQYF | TGCAGCGTTGAATCGGGCAGGGGACGTTGGGAGACCCAGTACTTC
NA | NA | TRBJ2-7 | TRBV6-6 | CASNADSRRHEQYF | TGTGCCAGCAACGCGGACAGTCGGCGACACGAGCAGTACTTC
TRBD2 | NA | TRBJ2-2 | TRBV11-2 | CASSQRGGNTGELFF | TGTGCCAGCAGCCAACGGGGGGGGAACACCGGGGAGCTGTTTTTT
NA | NA | TRBJ1-1 | TRBV30 | CAREYADGTEAFF | TGTGCCAGGGAGTACGCAGACGGCACTGAAGCTTTCTTT
NA | NA | TRBJ1-2 | TRBV19 | CASSIGDSYGYTF | TGTGCCAGTAGTATCGGGGACTCCTATGGCTACACCTTC
TRBD1 | NA | TRBJ2-7 | TRBV5-1 | CASSLTAGTASYEQYF | TGCGCCAGCAGCTTGACCGCAGGGACAGCCAGCTACGAGCAGTACTTC
NA | NA | TRBJ1-2 | TRBV3-1/TRBV3-2 | CASSQDLGTPNYGYTF | TGTGCCAGCAGCCAAGATCTCGGGACACCAAACTATGGCTACACCTTC
TRBD2 | NA | TRBJ2-7 | TRBV6-5 | CASTVAGATYEQYF | TGTGCCAGCACCGTAGCGGGAGCTACCTACGAGCAGTACTTC
NA | few | TRBJ1-2 | TRBV14 | CASSQDRFYGYTF | TGTGCCAGCAGCCAAGACAGATTCTATGGCTACACCTTC
TRBD2 | once | TRBJ2-7 | TRBV19 | CASSIGTSDGYEQYF | TGTGCCAGTAGTATAGGGACTAGCGACGGGTACGAGCAGTACTTC
NA | once | TRBJ2-6 | TRBV28 | CASNQGANVLTF | TGTGCCAGTAACCAGGGGGCCAACGTCCTGACTTTC
NA | NA | TRBJ2-5 | TRBV28 | CASTPPRGATNQETQYF | TGTGCCAGCACCCCCCCCCGCGGGGCGACGAACCAAGAGACCCAGTACTTC
TRBD1 | NA | TRBJ2-7 | TRBV4-2 | CASSQGETRGRWSYEQYF | TGTGCCAGCAGCCAGGGAGAAACCAGGGGGCGGTGGTCCTACGAGCAGTACTTC
TRBD1 | few | TRBJ1-1 | TRBV5-1 | CASSQDRAWGTEAFF | TGCGCCAGCAGCCAGGACAGGGCCTGGGGCACTGAAGCTTTCTTT
NA | once | TRBJ2-2 | TRBV10-1 | CASGLNTGELFF | TGCGCCAGCGGGCTGAACACCGGGGAGCTGTTTTTT
TRBD1 | NA | TRBJ1-1 | TRBV7-2 | CASSPRTGNTEAFF | TGTGCCAGCAGCCCCCGGACAGGGAACACTGAAGCTTTCTTT
NA | NA | TRBJ2-6 | TRBV5-1 | CASSLPQNGANVLTF | TGCGCCAGCAGCTTACCACAGAACGGGGCCAACGTCCTGACTTTC
NA | few | TRBJ1-1 | TRBV29-1 | CSVGAGPNTEAFF | TGCAGCGTTGGGGCAGGCCCCAACACTGAAGCTTTCTTT
TRBD2 | NA | TRBJ2-1 | TRBV27 | CASTSSGTYNEQFF | TGTGCCAGCACCTCTAGCGGGACCTACAATGAGCAGTTCTTC
TRBD1 | NA | TRBJ1-4 | TRBV28 | CASSPRGQGAKKLFF | TGTGCCAGCAGTCCCAGGGGCCAGGGGGCGAAAAAACTGTTTTTT
NA | NA | TRBJ2-7 | TRBV4-1 | CASSQAGGFYEQYF | TGCGCCAGCAGCCAAGCGGGGGGCTTCTACGAGCAGTACTTC
NA | NA | TRBJ1-5 | TRBV28 | CASSLGRNQPQHF | TGTGCCAGCAGTTTGGGCAGAAATCAGCCCCAGCATTTT
NA | NA | TRBJ1-5 | TRBV28 | CASSTPQGQQIQPQHF | TGTGCCAGCAGTACACCCCAGGGGCAACAGATTCAGCCCCAGCATTTT
TRBD2 | NA | TRBJ2-2 | TRBV11-2 | CASSLEGLGTGELFF | TGTGCCAGCAGCTTAGAGGGACTAGGGACCGGGGAGCTGTTTTTT
TRBD1 | many | TRBJ1-5 | TRBV6-1 | CASSAGTGFFGQPQHF | TGTGCCAGCAGTGCTGGGACAGGGTTTTTTGGTCAGCCCCAGCATTTT
TRBD2 | NA | TRBJ2-5 | TRBV6-2/TRBV6-3 | CASSLGLAETQYF | TGTGCCAGCAGTTTGGGACTAGCGGAGACCCAGTACTTC
TRBD2 | NA | TRBJ2-7 | TRBV14 | CASRGTSGRQYF | TGTGCCAGCAGGGGCACTAGCGGCCGTCAGTACTTC
NA | NA | TRBJ1-2 | TRBV2 | CASSGPAQGSNYGYTF | TGTGCCAGCAGTGGCCCGGCACAGGGCTCTAACTATGGCTACACCTTC
NA | NA | TRBJ1-5 | TRBV6-5 | CASSYTGGSNQPQHF | TGTGCCAGCAGTTATACGGGTGGAAGCAATCAGCCCCAGCATTTT
NA | NA | TRBJ1-2 | TRBV11-2 | CASSLDRVLLGYTF | TGTGCCAGCAGCTTAGATCGGGTTTTATTAGGCTACACCTTC
TRBD1 | NA | TRBJ1-4 | TRBV27 | CASSNGQGGEKLFF | TGTGCCAGCAGTAATGGACAGGGAGGCGAAAAACTGTTTTTT
TRBD1 | NA | TRBJ2-7 | TRBV5-1 | CASSLVGQGADEQYF | TGCGCCAGCAGCTTGGTCGGACAGGGGGCCGACGAGCAGTACTTC
TRBD1 | once | TRBJ1-5 | TRBV7-9 | CASSRTGNQPQHF | TGTGCCAGCAGTAGGACAGGGAATCAGCCCCAGCATTTT